This record concerns one T cell receptor beta chain sequence. Its antigen is not identified. The CDR3 consists of 14 residues. V was clipped by 5 bases and J by 5 bases; unmatched bases: 8. From germline, CDR1 is MGHDK and CDR2 SYGVNS. The entry originates in a study of T cells and Merkel cell carcinoma outcomes. The study, taken as a whole, reports: Merkel cell carcinoma outcomes were reportedly predicted by repertoire and T-cell density.

TCRdb keeps only in-frame clones here, not all; method: immunoSEQ multiplex PCR. The table has roughly 14,000 clones, 87% seen once. The source is a human donor with Merkel cell carcinoma. Sequencing used tumor tissue from Merkel cell carcinoma. The rearrangement uses TRBV25-1 and TRBJ2-5, with 7 bases that match TRBD2. DNA of the CDR3: TGTGCCAGCAGTTTGGAGCCGCGGGAGGAGACCCAGTACTTC. This encodes CASSLEPREETQYF.